What follows are 29 T cell receptor beta chains derived from one specimen sequenced in a study of CD8+ T cells in alopecia areata. Extracted RNA was reverse transcribed into cDNA, the sequencing template. Only in-frame clones appear in the TCRdb table, and some are missing; sequencing was by immunoSEQ multiplex PCR. This table has about 160,000 clones, about 89% appearing once. The source material was CD8+ T cells sorted from blood, sampled at week 0. The receptors originated from a human donor with alopecia areata.

The rearrangement uses TRBV14 and TRBJ2-2; the D is unclear. Trimming stripped 0 bases from V and 5 bases from J, with 4 bases between. Per the germline V gene, CDR1 is SGHDN and CDR2 is FVKESK. The CDR3 is made up of 13 amino acids. CDR3 nucleotides: TGTGCCAGCAGCCAAGATGGGACCGGGGAGCTGTTTTTT. Translating gives CASSQDGTGELFF.

The chain couples TRBV4-1 to TRBJ2-7; possible D gene TRBD2, 7 bases. Germline CDR1 MGHRA, CDR2 YSYEKL. The CDR3 length is 17 residues. V was trimmed by 1 base and J by 4 bases, leaving 20 bases between them. The CDR3, as DNA: TGCGCCAGCAGCCAAGGCGAGTGGGAGGGGGGAGTATACGAGCAGTACTTC. It codes for CASSQGEWEGGVYEQYF.

The J gene is TRBJ2-2, the V gene TRBV2; TRBD2 matches at 10 bases. The length of the CDR3 is 16 residues. The ends lost 6 bases at V and 4 bases at J; junction bases unmatched: 8. Germline CDR1 and CDR2: SNHLY and FYNNEI. CDR3 coding DNA: TGTGCCAGCAGACCAACTAGCGGGACGGGCACCGGGGAGCTGTTTTTT. Its translation is CASRPTSGTGTGELFF.

The rearrangement joins TRBV5-4 to TRBJ2-7, with 10 bases that match TRBD1. The CDR3 length is 15 residues. Germline lookup yields CDR1 SGHNT and CDR2 YYREEE (reference sequence). V was pared by 2 bases and J by 2 bases, with 4 bases of the junction left unmatched. CDR3 region: CASSFSGTGAYEQYF. CDR3 in DNA: TGTGCCAGCAGCTTCTCCGGGACAGGGGCCTACGAGCAGTACTTC.

The chain has TRBV19 and TRBJ1-5, with a possible D match to TRBD1 (5 bases). Germline V lookup: CDR1 LNHDA, CDR2 SQIVND (reference sequence). V was trimmed by 3 bases and J by 2 bases, leaving 11 bases between them. CDR3 length equals 15 residues. In DNA form, the CDR3 reads TGTGCCAGTAGTATTGTATCGGGGGGCAATCAGCCCCAGCATTTT. It specifies CASSIVSGGNQPQHF.

The rearrangement uses TRBV11-2 and TRBJ2-1; 8 nucleotides line up with TRBD2. The V gene's germline CDR1 is SGHAT and CDR2 FQNNGV. With 5 bases clipped from V and 3 bases from J, the junction kept 6 bases outside the gene matches. The CDR3 loop spans 15 amino acids. The CDR3 nucleotides read TGTGCCAGCAGCGCCGGCGGGACTAGCTACAATGAGCAGTTCTTC. This translates into CASSAGGTSYNEQFF.

This chain uses TRBV5-5 with TRBJ2-3, with a possible D match to TRBD1 (5 bases). Trimming removed 4 bases from V and 2 bases from J, with 20 bases in between. Germline V lookup: CDR1 SGHKS, CDR2 YYEKEE (reference sequence). The CDR3 runs to 17 residues. Written as DNA, the CDR3 is TGTGCCAGCAGCCTATGGACAAGTGCGCGGTTCACAGATACGCAGTATTTT. Translated: CASSLWTSARFTDTQYF.

The chain combines TRBV30 with TRBJ1-2, with D possibly TRBD1 on 5 matching bases. Between the trimmed V and J ends, which lost 3 bases and 3 bases, there was a span of 17 bases. The CDR3 is made up of 15 amino acids. CDR1 and CDR2 (germline): GTSNPN, SVGIG (reference sequence). CDR3 in amino acids: CAWRGIMGHDYGYTF. Written as DNA, the CDR3 is TGTGCCTGGAGGGGCATAATGGGGCATGACTATGGCTACACCTTC.

This clone has only one observation. At one boundary the junction diverges from the germline segment, which might be a read error. The V and J genes are TRBV7-7 and TRBJ2-5, with D tentatively TRBD1 (5 bases). Germline V gives CDR1 SSHAT, CDR2 FNYEAQ (reference sequence). There are 15 residues in the CDR3. DNA for the CDR3: TGTGCTAGCAGCTTCGCGTTGACAGCCCAAGAGACCCAGTACTTC. This translates into CASSFALTAQETQYF.

The chain uses TRBV5-4 and TRBJ2-2, with TRBD1 matching 12 bases. CDR3 size: 20 residues. Losses at the gene ends were 0 bases for V and 2 bases for J; bases not matched to a gene: 11. From germline, CDR1 is SGHNT and CDR2 YYREEE (reference sequence). The CDR3, as DNA: TGTGCCAGCAGCTTGGGACCGGGACAGGGGGCATTTTCAAACACCGGGGAGCTGTTTTTT. Translating it yields CASSLGPGQGAFSNTGELFF. The variable domain in full, with the rest retrieved from reference TRBV5-4 and TRBJ2-2, is ETGVTQSPTHLIKTRGQQVTLRCSSQSGHNTVSWYQQALGQGPQFIFQYYREEENGRGNFPPRFSGLQFPNYSSELNVNALELDDSALYLCASSLGPGQGAFSNTGELFFGEGSRLTVL.

This chain uses TRBV29-1 with TRBJ2-2; D ambiguous. Trimming took 4 bases from V and 3 from J, leaving 9 bases between them. CDR1 is SQVTM, CDR2 ANQGSEA, per germline. The CDR3 contains 13 residues. CDR3: CSVALADTGELFF. CDR3 DNA: TGCAGCGTTGCCCTGGCGGACACCGGGGAGCTGTTTTTT.

The chain joins TRBV6-6 to TRBJ2-7; 7 bases agree with TRBD2. V lost 5 bases, J lost 2 bases, and 6 bases stayed unmatched. The germline V gene encodes CDR1 MNHNY and CDR2 SVGAGI (reference sequence). This CDR3 is 14 amino acids long. Written as DNA, the CDR3 is TGTGCCAGCAGTGGATCGGGACTAACCTACGAGCAGTACTTC. Amino acids: CASSGSGLTYEQYF.

The chain has TRBV5-1 and TRBJ2-7, with 11 bases fitting TRBD2. Germline-derived CDR1 and CDR2 are SGHRS and YFSETQ. This CDR3 has 15 amino acids. V lost 5 bases, J lost 2 bases, and 6 bases stayed unmatched. The CDR3: CASSPGTSGTYEQYF. The CDR3, as DNA: TGCGCCAGCAGTCCCGGGACTAGCGGCACCTACGAGCAGTACTTC.

V is TRBV29-1 and J is TRBJ2-5; 7 nucleotides agree with TRBD1. Trimming removed 1 base from V and 1 base from J; junction bases left unmatched: 0. Germline V CDR1 and CDR2: SQVTM, ANQGSEA. This CDR3 region has 13 residues. Here the CDR3 reads CSVEGDSQETQYF. In DNA, the CDR3 is TGCAGCGTTGAAGGGGACAGCCAAGAGACCCAGTACTTC.

V gene TRBV6-4 combines with J gene TRBJ2-3, with 10 positions matching TRBD1. Germline lookup yields CDR1 MRHNA and CDR2 SNTAGT. The CDR3 loop spans 16 amino acids. V trimming: 6 bases; J trimming: 6 bases; junction bases outside the gene matches: 12. CDR3 amino acids: CASREGTGARTDTQYF. The CDR3 DNA reads as TGTGCCAGCAGGGAAGGGACAGGGGCTCGGACCGATACGCAGTATTTT.

The chain has TRBV2 and TRBJ2-1, with 15 bases that match TRBD2. The CDR3 has 14 amino acids. J lost 10 bases, V lost 4 bases, and 2 bases had no gene match. The germline gives CDR1 SNHLY, CDR2 FYNNEI. The CDR3 DNA reads TGTGCCAGCAGTGGGACTAGCGGGAGGGCCGAGCAGTTCTTC. This translates into CASSGTSGRAEQFF.

The V call is TRBV29-1, the J call TRBJ1-2; 11 bases fit TRBD1. The CDR3 length is 11 residues. Germline values: CDR1 SQVTM, CDR2 ANQGSEA. V was pared by 4 bases and J by 13 bases, with 5 bases of the junction left unmatched. The CDR3 nucleotides read TGCAGCGTTGGGACAGGGGGCGGGCCCACCTTC. Its translation is CSVGTGGGPTF. The variable domain in full, with the rest retrieved from reference TRBV29-1 and TRBJ1-2, is SAVISQKPSRDICQRGTSLTIQCQVDSQVTMMFWYRQQPGQSLTLIATANQGSEATYESGFVIDKFPISRPNLTFSTLTVSNMSPEDSSIYLCSVGTGGGPTFGSGTRLTVV.

The chain joins TRBV7-3 to TRBJ2-3; D not resolved. Trimming took 2 bases from V and 5 from J, leaving 11 bases between them. CDR1 and CDR2 from the germline V gene are SGHTA and FQGTGA. There are 14 residues in the CDR3. CDR3 loop: CASSLYVSGDTQYF. In nucleotides, the CDR3 is TGTGCCAGCAGCTTATATGTGAGTGGAGATACGCAGTATTTT.

The chain recombines TRBV11-3 with TRBJ2-3; 7 bases align to TRBD1. Germline CDR1 is SGHNT and CDR2 is YENEEA. The CDR3 runs to 14 residues. Trimming at V came to 6 bases and at J to 6 bases, leaving 9 bases not matched to a gene. CDR3 in DNA: TGTGCCAGCAGTAGGACAGGACCGGTGGATACGCAGTATTTT. Its translation is CASSRTGPVDTQYF.

The chain uses TRBV29-1 and TRBJ2-7, with 7 bases fitting TRBD1. This CDR3 comprises 13 residues. V gave up 6 bases and J gave up 3 bases; unmatched junction bases: 8. CDR1 SQVTM and CDR2 ANQGSEA come from the germline V gene. CDR3 nucleotides: TGCAGCGTAACCCGGACAGGAGACTACGAGCAGTACTTC. This codes for CSVTRTGDYEQYF.

The V and J genes are TRBV4-1 and TRBJ1-1; the D is unclear. Per the germline V gene, CDR1 is MGHRA and CDR2 is YSYEKL. The CDR3 covers 14 residues. V was pared by 3 bases and J by 8 bases, with 16 bases between. CDR3 in DNA: TGCGCCAGCAGCCAGGCCATTGAGTGGCAGGAAGCTTTCTTT. As protein: CASSQAIEWQEAFF.

The V and J genes are TRBV30 and TRBJ2-4, with TRBD2 as a possible D gene (5 bases). Germline V lookup: CDR1 GTSNPN, CDR2 SVGIG (reference sequence). CDR3 length equals 13 residues. Trimming shortened V by 3 bases and J by 8 bases, and 14 bases separated the two germline ends. The CDR3 coding sequence is TGTGCCTGGAGGGGAGATTCTACGGACATTCAGTACTTC. It translates to CAWRGDSTDIQYF. Based on the CDR3 plus reference TRBV30 and TRBJ2-4, the full variable domain is SQTIHQWPATLVQPVGSPLSLECTVEGTSNPNLYWYRQAAGRGLQLLFYSVGIGQISSEVPQNLSASRPQDRQFILSSKKLLLSDSGFYLCAWRGDSTDIQYFGAGTRLSVL.

The chain employs TRBV5-4 and TRBJ1-2; no definite D call. CDR1 and CDR2 (germline): SGHNT, YYREEE (reference sequence). This CDR3 has 11 residues. V shed 3 bases and J shed 2 bases, with 2 bases lying between them. CDR3 protein: CASSSNYGYTF. The CDR3 nucleotides are TGTGCCAGCAGCTCAAACTATGGCTACACCTTC.

J is TRBJ2-1 and V is TRBV5-5; TRBD1 matches 7 bases. J lost 5 bases, V lost 3 bases, and 20 bases had no gene match. This CDR3 spans 19 amino acids. Germline values: CDR1 SGHKS, CDR2 YYEKEE (reference sequence). CDR3 region: CASSSSETGFFRRHNEQFF. CDR3 nucleotides: TGTGCCAGCAGCTCCTCAGAGACAGGGTTCTTCCGCCGACACAATGAGCAGTTCTTC.

The chain employs TRBV5-1 and TRBJ2-3; the D call may be TRBD1 or TRBD2 (5 bases each). The CDR3 is 15 residues long. CDR1 is SGHRS and CDR2 is YFSETQ in the germline V gene. Deletions cut 0 bases from V and 6 bases from J, with 14 bases between. CDR3 in amino acids: CASSLGEGSWDTQYF. Here the CDR3 DNA reads TGCGCCAGCAGCTTGGGAGAGGGGTCGTGGGATACGCAGTATTTT.

The chain has TRBV10-3 and TRBJ2-5, with 7 nucleotides matching TRBD1. There are 18 residues in the CDR3. Germline lookup yields CDR1 ENHRY and CDR2 SYGVKD. Losses at the gene ends were 3 bases for V and 0 bases for J; bases not matched to a gene: 13. CDR3 loop: CAISDSFMDRTYQETQYF. The CDR3 DNA sequence: TGTGCCATCAGTGACAGTTTTATGGACAGGACATACCAAGAGACCCAGTACTTC.

This chain joins TRBV19 and TRBJ1-2; 9 bases are shared with TRBD1. The CDR3 loop spans 14 amino acids. CDR1 LNHDA and CDR2 SQIVND come from the germline V gene (reference sequence). Trimming removed 5 bases from V and 2 bases from J; junction bases left unmatched: 3. The CDR3 nucleotides read TGTGCCAGTAGTTATGGACAGGGGAACTATGGCTACACCTTC. Translating gives CASSYGQGNYGYTF.

The chain has TRBV7-9 and TRBJ1-1; 10 bases are a match to TRBD1. After removal of 5 bases from V and 0 bases from J, the junction contained 6 bases not matched to a gene. Germline V gene sequence: CDR1 SEHNR, CDR2 FQNEAQ (reference sequence). The length of the CDR3 is 16 residues. The CDR3 nucleotides read TGTGCCAGCAGCCAGGGGACAGGGGACATGAACACTGAAGCTTTCTTT. Protein product: CASSQGTGDMNTEAFF.

J is TRBJ2-1 and V is TRBV30; possibly TRBD1 or TRBD2 for D (6 bases each). This CDR3 contains 15 residues. The V gene's germline CDR1 is GTSNPN and CDR2 SVGIG (reference sequence). With 4 bases removed from V and 3 bases from J, the gap between germline ends came to 16 bases. The CDR3: CAWKWRGTSYNEQFF. The CDR3 DNA is TGTGCCTGGAAGTGGCGCGGGACAAGCTACAATGAGCAGTTCTTC.